These 25 T cell receptor beta chains originate from one sample sequenced in a study of shared clonotypes between healthy human individuals. Generated by immunoSEQ multiplex PCR, the TCRdb table keeps only in-frame clones and is missing some. The sample includes around 1.1 million clones, 70% to 80% seen only once; the top ten take roughly 0.61%. The sequencing input was memory CD4+ T cells from PBMCs. Described subset: CD45RA-negative fraction. The source of these receptors is a man younger than 30 in good health. Some clones in this sample may be carry-over from other donors' samples.

The chain recombines TRBV9 with TRBJ2-1; TRBD2 might be the D (6 bases). V lost 4 bases, J lost 6 bases, and 17 bases lay in between. Germline V gives CDR1 SGDLS, CDR2 YYNGEE. The CDR3 extends over 15 amino acids. CDR3 in amino acids: CASSPRPRGTNEQFF. The CDR3 DNA is TGTGCCAGCAGCCCACGTCCCCGGGGGACCAATGAGCAGTTCTTC.

This chain connects TRBV6-6 to TRBJ2-7; D tentatively reads TRBD1 or TRBD2 (5 bases each). The germline gives CDR1 MNHNY, CDR2 SVGAGI (reference sequence). The CDR3 extends over 14 amino acids. Deletions cut 6 bases from V and 3 bases from J, with 15 bases between. The CDR3 is CASSPLGTGYEQYF. The CDR3 coding sequence is TGTGCCAGCAGCCCCCTCGGGACGGGCTACGAGCAGTACTTC.

The V and J genes are TRBV6-1 and TRBJ1-2; D ambiguous. CDR1 MNHNS and CDR2 SASEGT come from the germline V gene. The CDR3 runs 14 residues. V was shortened by 0 bases and J by 3 bases, with 8 bases between the two germline ends. The CDR3 is CASSEAGTHYGYTF. In DNA, the CDR3 is TGTGCCAGCAGTGAAGCGGGAACTCACTATGGCTACACCTTC.

The genes are TRBV5-6 and TRBJ1-1, with TRBD1 as a possible D gene (6 bases). V was trimmed by 2 bases and J by 0 bases, leaving 8 bases between them. The CDR3 sequence is 14 residues long. Germline values: CDR1 SGHDT, CDR2 YYEEEE. For the CDR3, the DNA is TGTGCCAGCAGCTTCAGGGGAGTGAACACTGAAGCTTTCTTT. This encodes CASSFRGVNTEAFF.

This clone is a singleton in its sample. This chain uses TRBV6-1 with TRBJ1-3, with D maybe TRBD1 (6 bases). V was cut by 1 base and J by 8 bases, with 12 bases left in between. This CDR3 region has 14 residues. Germline CDR1 MNHNS, CDR2 SASEGT. CDR3 protein: CASSEGARGYTIYF. The CDR3 DNA reads TGTGCCAGCAGTGAAGGAGCCAGGGGCTACACCATATATTTT.

The gene calls are TRBV6-1 and TRBJ2-3; D not resolved. The CDR3 extends over 15 amino acids. V gave up 6 bases and J gave up 2 bases, with 15 bases separating them. Germline-derived CDR1 and CDR2 are MNHNS and SASEGT. The CDR3 loop reads CASSRQDRITDTQYF. The DNA of the CDR3 is TGTGCCAGCAGCAGACAAGACCGGATCACAGATACGCAGTATTTT.

The J gene is TRBJ2-1, the V gene TRBV4-1; 11 nucleotides match TRBD2. The CDR3 length is 17 residues. The V gene's germline CDR1 is MGHRA and CDR2 YSYEKL. The J segment lost 6 bases and the V segment lost 4 bases, leaving 11 bases of the junction unmatched. CDR3: CASSRGITSGSSNEQFF. Written as DNA, the CDR3 is TGCGCCAGCAGCCGGGGGATAACTAGCGGGAGCAGCAATGAGCAGTTCTTC.

The chain uses TRBV20-1 and TRBJ1-1; no clear D. Germline-derived CDR1 and CDR2 are DFQATT and SNEGSKA (reference sequence). V gave up 5 bases and J gave up 0 bases, with 4 bases separating them. The CDR3 loop spans 11 amino acids. CDR3 DNA sequence: TGCAGTGCTTACATGAACACTGAAGCTTTCTTT. The encoded protein is CSAYMNTEAFF.

This rearrangement joins TRBV4-1 to TRBJ2-1; D call uncertain. The V gene's germline CDR1 is MGHRA and CDR2 YSYEKL. V was shortened by 4 bases and J by 0 bases, with 13 bases between the two germline ends. The CDR3 is made up of 16 amino acids. CDR3 sequence reads: CASSPVGLSSYNEQFF. The CDR3 region has the DNA TGCGCCAGCAGCCCGGTGGGCCTGAGCTCCTACAATGAGCAGTTCTTC.

The J gene is TRBJ1-1, the V gene TRBV25-1; D is ambiguous. CDR1 and CDR2 from the germline V gene are MGHDK and SYGVNS. The V and J ends lost 8 bases and 7 bases respectively, with 11 bases between them. The CDR3 is made up of 11 amino acids. Here the CDR3 DNA reads TGTGCCAGCCGGGTAATCCATGAAGCTTTCTTT. Translated, it gives CASRVIHEAFF.

The rearrangement joins TRBV5-6 to TRBJ1-4; no reliable D call. The CDR3 is 15 residues long. Trimming stripped 4 bases from V and 4 bases from J, with 14 bases between. Germline CDR1 SGHDT, CDR2 YYEEEE. The CDR3 nucleotides read TGTGCCAGCAGCCTAACGACCCGGCTTAATGAAAAACTGTTTTTT. It is translated as CASSLTTRLNEKLFF.

This clone has more than one count but fewer than ten. The chain combines TRBV27 with TRBJ1-2, with 10 bases aligning to TRBD1. The germline gives CDR1 MNHEY, CDR2 SMNVEV (reference sequence). This CDR3 has 14 residues. V was clipped by 6 bases and J by 8 bases; unmatched bases: 9. The CDR3 protein is CASRKAGQGYGYTF. The CDR3 bases are TGTGCCAGCAGGAAAGCGGGACAGGGGTACGGCTACACCTTC.

The rearrangement links TRBV4-3 to TRBJ2-1, with TRBD1 as a possible D gene (6 bases). Trimming took off 4 bases at V and 4 bases at J, with 14 bases between the two ends. Looked up from germline, CDR1 is LGHNA and CDR2 is YSLEER. The length of the CDR3 is 15 residues. The CDR3 here is CASSRTAYSYNEQFF. The CDR3 DNA follows: TGCGCCAGCAGCCGGACAGCTTATTCATACAATGAGCAGTTCTTC.

The chain joins TRBV6-5 to TRBJ1-2; D is perhaps TRBD1 (6 bases). Germline lookup yields CDR1 MNHEY and CDR2 SVGAGI. CDR3 length: 14 residues. V dropped 5 bases and J dropped 4 bases, with 14 bases sitting between them. The DNA of the CDR3 is TGTGCCAGCAGTCTCCAGACAGGCCTCTATGGCTACACCTTC. Encoded protein: CASSLQTGLYGYTF.

This clone was found a few times. The rearrangement joins TRBV7-3 to TRBJ1-1, with D uncertain. CDR3 length: 13 residues. Trimming left V 4 bases short and J 0 bases short, with 6 bases between. Germline CDR1 is SGHTA and CDR2 is FQGTGA. The CDR3 loop reads CASSYSLNTEAFF. The CDR3, as DNA: TGTGCCAGCAGCTACAGCCTGAACACTGAAGCTTTCTTT.

This clone was seen once. Other DNA sequences from this sample encode an identical CDR3 as well. The J gene is TRBJ1-1, the V gene TRBV7-9, with D possibly TRBD1 on 5 matching bases. From germline, CDR1 is SEHNR and CDR2 FQNEAQ (reference sequence). V lost 5 bases and J 6 bases, leaving 16 bases between the germline ends. The CDR3 is 14 residues long. CDR3 in amino acids: CASSESGQGAEAFF. DNA of the CDR3: TGTGCCAGCAGCGAGTCCGGGCAGGGCGCTGAAGCTTTCTTT.

V is TRBV4-1 and J is TRBJ1-4, with unresolved D. CDR1 and CDR2 (germline): MGHRA, YSYEKL. V was trimmed by 7 bases and J by 3 bases, leaving 18 bases between them. The CDR3 spans 16 residues. The CDR3 region is CASIRAINSPNEKLFF. The CDR3 DNA reads as TGCGCCAGCATCCGGGCTATCAACTCCCCTAATGAAAAACTGTTTTTT.

For this clone: The likely explanation is a read error, given a far larger clone one base away. The CDR3 reads CAWRGDGSYEQYF. CDR3 bases: TGTGCCTGGAGGGGGGACGGCTCCTACGAGCAGTACTTC. This rearrangement joins TRBV30 to TRBJ2-7; D possibly uses TRBD1 or TRBD2 (5 bases each). Germline V gene sequence: CDR1 GTSNPN, CDR2 SVGIG (reference sequence). This CDR3 has 13 amino acids. V lost 3 bases to trimming and J lost 0 bases, with 9 bases between them.

CDR3 DNA sequence: TGTGCCAGCAGTCTCCCCGGGACGGACTTTTACGAGCAGTACTTC. Translating it yields CASSLPGTDFYEQYF. The rearrangement links TRBV28 to TRBJ2-7; either TRBD1 or TRBD2 may supply D (5 bases each). Germline V gene sequence: CDR1 MDHEN, CDR2 SYDVKM. The CDR3 has 15 residues. Deletions cut 5 bases from V and 4 bases from J, with 18 bases between.

The chain couples TRBV5-1 to TRBJ1-1; 12 bases match TRBD1. Germline V lookup: CDR1 SGHRS, CDR2 YFSETQ. The CDR3 covers 15 residues. J was trimmed by 4 bases and V by 3 bases; bases with no gene match: 4. The CDR3 DNA sequence: TGCGCCAGCAGCTACGGGACAGGGGGCGGCACTGAAGCTTTCTTT. The encoded protein is CASSYGTGGGTEAFF.

The chain combines TRBV30 with TRBJ1-1; D gene ambiguous. The CDR3 covers 14 residues. Germline loops: CDR1 GTSNPN, CDR2 SVGIG (reference sequence). The V and J ends lost 2 bases and 4 bases respectively, with 14 bases between them. Here the CDR3 DNA reads TGTGCCTGGAGTACAGACCCCTGGGGCACTGAAGCTTTCTTT. This codes for CAWSTDPWGTEAFF.

This clone was seen only once. The chain recombines TRBV6-1 with TRBJ2-7; 9 positions match TRBD2. The V gene's germline CDR1 is MNHNS and CDR2 SASEGT. V was clipped by 0 bases and J by 2 bases; unmatched bases: 8. The CDR3 sequence is 17 residues long. The CDR3: CASSEARGTSLTYEQYF. The DNA for the CDR3 is TGTGCCAGCAGTGAAGCGAGAGGGACTAGCCTCACCTACGAGCAGTACTTC.

The gene calls are TRBV29-1 and TRBJ1-2; D call uncertain. V shed 2 bases and J shed 7 bases, with 11 bases lying between them. The CDR3 runs 12 residues. Germline V gene sequence: CDR1 SQVTM, CDR2 ANQGSEA. The CDR3 DNA sequence: TGCAGCGTTGAATTGCCGGTTTTTGGCTACACCTTC. Translating gives CSVELPVFGYTF.

V is TRBV18 and J is TRBJ2-6, with 8 nucleotides matching TRBD1. Germline trimming cut 1 base from V and 1 base from J; bases unmatched to any gene: 6. The CDR3 has 18 amino acids. Germline V CDR1 and CDR2: KGHSH, LQKENI. CDR3 bases: TGTGCCAGCTCACCACGGCAGGGGGCGCTTTCTGGGGCCAACGTCCTGACTTTC. It specifies CASSPRQGALSGANVLTF.

The gene calls are TRBV7-9 and TRBJ2-5; 8 bases match TRBD1. Germline V gene sequence: CDR1 SEHNR, CDR2 FQNEAQ (reference sequence). The ends lost 5 bases at V and 1 base at J; junction bases unmatched: 6. The CDR3 is 15 amino acids. The CDR3, as DNA: TGTGCCAGCAGCCCCGGACAGGGACCCCAAGAGACCCAGTACTTC. Protein: CASSPGQGPQETQYF.